The clone carrying this T cell receptor beta chain was detected only a few times. The J segment lost 3 bases and the V segment lost 6 bases, leaving 2 bases of the junction unmatched. This CDR3 comprises 13 residues. The germline gives CDR1 SGHTA, CDR2 FQGNSA. These data belong to a study of response to subunit inactivated influenza vaccine. TCRdb recomputed calls from the RT-PCR reads with MiXCR, one row per CDR3 protein. The sample carries about 540,000 distinct CDR3 sequences, under 30% recorded once. This same sample was also part of a study on T cells expressing NK-cell markers. That report adds: Libraries used 5'RACE template switching adding universal primer site and UMIs. The study sequenced eight donors, seven HCMV-seropositive and one seronegative. In four donors, dominant clonotypes made up about 25-65% of CD3+CD56-NKG2C+ cells.

The sequence was obtained from a man aged 45 to 65 who received an inactivated influenza vaccine. This sample comprised CD4+ T cells sorted from PBMCs, obtained about 11 days after vaccination. The chain has TRBV7-2 and TRBJ2-3, with TRBD2 matching 8 bases. The CDR3: CASRAGVTDTQYF. For the CDR3, the DNA is TGTGCCAGCAGAGCGGGAGTAACAGATACGCAGTATTTT.